A single sample gave rise to the 5 T cell receptor beta chains below, sequenced in a study of blood T cell repertoires in COVID-19. Produced via immunoSEQ multiplex PCR; TCRdb's table is partial and in-frame only. The table includes 60,000 or so clones, roughly 86% detected once. Sequenced input: peripheral blood. The origin of the receptors is a man in his sixties with active or convalescent COVID-19.

The chain is built from TRBV19 and TRBJ2-2; D is uncertain. V lost 3 bases and J 6 bases, leaving 11 bases between the germline ends. This CDR3 has 14 amino acids. Germline lookup yields CDR1 LNHDA and CDR2 SQIVND (reference sequence). The CDR3 here is CASSIIEVAGELFF. CDR3 DNA sequence: TGTGCCAGTAGTATTATAGAGGTGGCCGGGGAGCTGTTTTTT.

The genes are TRBV27 and TRBJ2-3; 8 nucleotides line up with TRBD2. V lost 2 bases to trimming and J lost 2 bases; unmatched junction nucleotides: 15. Germline V gene data show CDR1 as MNHEY and CDR2 as SMNVEV (reference sequence). There are 19 residues in the CDR3. The CDR3 nucleotides read TGTGCCAGCAGTTTACTGCGTATTAGCGGGAAATCGAACACAGATACGCAGTATTTT. This encodes CASSLLRISGKSNTDTQYF.

In its sample, this clone was seen once. V gene TRBV7-9 combines with J gene TRBJ2-3, with 8 bases fitting TRBD1. Germline assignment: CDR1 SEHNR and CDR2 FQNEAQ (reference sequence). This CDR3 is 16 amino acids long. Trimming at V came to 5 bases and at J to 2 bases, leaving 9 bases not matched to a gene. The CDR3 DNA reads as TGTGCCAGCAGCCTGCCCTGGGACAGGTCCACAGATACGCAGTATTTT. This gives the protein CASSLPWDRSTDTQYF.

The chain links TRBV18 to TRBJ2-5; TRBD1 is a possible D gene (6 bases). CDR3 length: 16 amino acids. Germline CDR1 and CDR2: KGHSH and LQKENI. V lost 4 bases and J lost 5, with 20 bases in between. The CDR3 region is CASSLPGVSDAETQYF. CDR3 nucleotide sequence: TGTGCCAGCTCACTCCCAGGGGTTTCGGATGCGGAGACCCAGTACTTC.

This rearrangement joins TRBV10-3 to TRBJ1-4; D gene unclear. Germline lookup yields CDR1 ENHRY and CDR2 SYGVKD. V shed 10 bases and J shed 0 bases, with 12 bases lying between them. The CDR3 has 14 residues. CDR3 DNA: TGTGCCACCAGGAAAGCTGCAACTAATGAAAAACTGTTTTTT. Translation: CATRKAATNEKLFF.